Listed below are T cell receptor beta chains from one sample, sequenced in a study of blood T cell repertoires in COVID-19. Clones were sequenced by immunoSEQ multiplex PCR, and TCRdb holds only the in-frame ones, with some missing. Here the sample spans approximately 150,000 clones, more than 75% being singletons. Sequenced sample: peripheral blood. These receptors all stem from a human donor with acute or convalescent COVID-19. The donor label of this sample is uncertain. Each CDR3 is given with its conserved first and last residue. The D gene is left open where the match is weak. Clone size, where shown, is once, few, many, or a class for clones that have expanded.

TRBV12-3/TRBV12-4	TRBD2	12	NA	TRBJ2-3	TGTGCCAGCAGTGGACTAGCGGGTCGGGAGTATTTT	CASSGLAGREYF
TRBV27	NA	12	NA	TRBJ2-3	TGTGCCAGCACCAAAACACCGGGGACGCAGTATTTT	CASTKTPGTQYF
TRBV27	NA	13	NA	TRBJ2-1	TGTGCCAGCAGTTTATTCAGGGGCAATGAGCAGTTCTTC	CASSLFRGNEQFF
TRBV5-1	TRBD2	17	NA	TRBJ2-5	TGCGCCAGCAGCTTGGCGGGCGGGAGTCGCCCTCCAGAGACCCAGTACTTC	CASSLAGGSRPPETQYF
TRBV9	TRBD2	15	NA	TRBJ2-1	TGTGCCAGCAGGGTCGGGACTAGCGGGAACAATGAGCAGTTCTTC	CASRVGTSGNNEQFF
TRBV6-2/TRBV6-3	TRBD2	16	NA	TRBJ2-5	TGTGCCAGCAGTTACTTCCCCCCAGCGGGAGCGGAGACCCAGTACTTC	CASSYFPPAGAETQYF
TRBV2	NA	12	once	TRBJ1-4	TGTGCCAGCGGGGGGGATAGTGAAAAACTGTTTTTT	CASGGDSEKLFF
TRBV6-2/TRBV6-3	NA	15	NA	TRBJ2-2	TGTGCCAGCAGTTACCCGCAGGACTTAGGGGGGGAGCTGTTTTTT	CASSYPQDLGGELFF
TRBV2	NA	15	NA	TRBJ1-3	TGTGCCAGCAGTGAAAATCCGGTCTCTGGAAACACCATATATTTT	CASSENPVSGNTIYF
TRBV19	NA	17	NA	TRBJ1-2	TGTGCCAGTAGTATCTCCCGCGGACAGTCTCAATACTATGGCTACACCTTC	CASSISRGQSQYYGYTF
TRBV12-3/TRBV12-4	NA	13	NA	TRBJ1-1	TGTGCCAGCAGTTTGGGGGGGAGCACTGAAGCTTTCTTT	CASSLGGSTEAFF
TRBV7-9	NA	12	once	TRBJ1-1	TGTGCCAGCAGCCCTAGTGGCACTGAAGCTTTCTTT	CASSPSGTEAFF
TRBV5-1	NA	16	NA	TRBJ2-2	TGCGCCAGCAGCTTTTCCGGGACATCGAACACCGGGGAGCTGTTTTTT	CASSFSGTSNTGELFF
TRBV11-2	NA	14	NA	TRBJ1-2	TGTGCCAGCAGTATTATAGGGGCAGGCTATGGCTACACCTTC	CASSIIGAGYGYTF
TRBV6-5	TRBD1	14	NA	TRBJ2-4	TGTGCCAGCAGTCGACAGGGCCGATGGGACATTCAGTACTTC	CASSRQGRWDIQYF
TRBV4-1	TRBD2	13	NA	TRBJ2-1	TGCGCCAGCAGCATAGCGGGGGACAATGAGCAGTTCTTC	CASSIAGDNEQFF
TRBV24-1	NA	13	NA	TRBJ2-1	TGTGCCACCAGGGAGAGCGGTTACAATGAGCAGTTCTTC	CATRESGYNEQFF
TRBV6-1	NA	15	NA	TRBJ1-5	TGTGCCAGCAGTGACGACAGTATTAGCAATCAGCCCCAGCATTTT	CASSDDSISNQPQHF
TRBV15	NA	16	NA	TRBJ1-5	TGTGCCACCAGTCCCGGAGATTGGGGCGGAAATCAGCCCCAGCATTTT	CATSPGDWGGNQPQHF
TRBV28	NA	11	NA	TRBJ2-7	TGTGCCAGCAGTCCGCAGTACGAGCAGTACTTC	CASSPQYEQYF
TRBV24-1	TRBD1	16	NA	TRBJ2-1	TGTGCCACCAGTGAGCCCAGACAGGGTAGCAGCAATGAGCAGTTCTTC	CATSEPRQGSSNEQFF
TRBV12-3/TRBV12-4	NA	13	NA	TRBJ1-6	TGTGCCAGCAGTGGGCCTGTGGATTCACCCCTCCACTTT	CASSGPVDSPLHF
TRBV5-1	NA	13	NA	TRBJ1-6	TGCGCCAGCAGCTTGGATCCGGATTCACCCCTCCACTTT	CASSLDPDSPLHF
TRBV6-5	NA	15	NA	TRBJ1-5	TGTGCCAGCAGTTACTCGATATGGGGGGATCAGCCCCAGCATTTT	CASSYSIWGDQPQHF
TRBV12-3/TRBV12-4	TRBD1	11	NA	TRBJ1-1	TGTGCCAGCCATCGGGCAGGGGGTGCTTTCTTT	CASHRAGGAFF
TRBV3-1/TRBV3-2	NA	15	NA	TRBJ1-1	TGTGCCAGCAGCTTTAGTTACAGAAAGAACACTGAAGCTTTCTTT	CASSFSYRKNTEAFF
TRBV11-3	TRBD1	16	NA	TRBJ2-2	TGTGCCAGCAGTAAGACAGGGGGCGGGTGGACCGGGGAGCTGTTTTTT	CASSKTGGGWTGELFF
TRBV7-9	NA	14	NA	TRBJ2-5	TGTGCCAGCAGCTTAGCCGGGGGCCAAGAGACCCAGTACTTC	CASSLAGGQETQYF
TRBV27	TRBD1	15	once	TRBJ1-4	TGTGCCAGCAGTCCCCGGACAGGAAGAGGTGAAAAACTGTTTTTT	CASSPRTGRGEKLFF
TRBV7-2	TRBD1	19	NA	TRBJ1-2	TGTGCCAGCAGCTTAGGAGGGACAGGGGGCCGGAAAGCTAACTATGGCTACACCTTC	CASSLGGTGGRKANYGYTF
TRBV19	NA	14	NA	TRBJ1-3	TGTGCCAGTAGCCCGCGGGGCTCTGGAAACACCATATATTTT	CASSPRGSGNTIYF
TRBV18	NA	16	NA	TRBJ2-2	TGTGCCAGCTCACCTGCGGGCGCCTTGAACACCGGGGAGCTGTTTTTT	CASSPAGALNTGELFF
TRBV3-1/TRBV3-2	NA	15	few	TRBJ1-1	TGTGCCAGCAGCCCTCCCGTAGGGGAGAACACTGAAGCTTTCTTT	CASSPPVGENTEAFF
TRBV19	NA	15	NA	TRBJ1-5	TGTGCCAGTGCTCTGGACAGAAATAGCAATCAGCCCCAGCATTTT	CASALDRNSNQPQHF
TRBV4-2	NA	16	NA	TRBJ1-4	TGTGCCAGCAGCCAAGTTGGAGGTGCAACTAATGAAAAACTGTTTTTT	CASSQVGGATNEKLFF
TRBV7-2	NA	14	NA	TRBJ1-2	TGTGCCAGCAGCTTATTTCCAGGGAACTATGGCTACACCTTC	CASSLFPGNYGYTF
TRBV4-2	TRBD1	17	once	TRBJ1-2	TGTGCCAGCAGCCAAGCCCTGGGACAGGGGGCGAACTATGGCTACACCTTC	CASSQALGQGANYGYTF
TRBV6-5	NA	15	NA	TRBJ2-1	TGTGCCAGCGCCGGAGGGGGGGCCACCTACAATGAGCAGTTCTTC	CASAGGGATYNEQFF
TRBV27	NA	12	NA	TRBJ2-1	TGTGCCAGCAGTTTGGCCCACAATGAGCAGTTCTTC	CASSLAHNEQFF
TRBV7-3	TRBD2	15	NA	TRBJ2-2	TGTGCCAGCAGCGAAACTAGCGGGAGTGGAGGGGAGCTGTTTTTT	CASSETSGSGGELFF
TRBV27	NA	14	NA	TRBJ1-3	TGTGCCAGCAGTTCAGTCTTCTCTGGAAACACCATATATTTT	CASSSVFSGNTIYF
TRBV27	NA	14	NA	TRBJ1-4	TGTGCCAGCAAGCCGAGACAGGAGAATGAAAAACTGTTTTTT	CASKPRQENEKLFF
TRBV6-5	TRBD1	13	NA	TRBJ2-3	TGTGCCAGCCGGGACAGGGGACCAGATACGCAGTATTTT	CASRDRGPDTQYF
TRBV2	NA	13	NA	TRBJ1-1	TGTGCCAGCAGAGTGGCTGGGGCCACTGAAGCTTTCTTT	CASRVAGATEAFF
TRBV19	NA	14	once	TRBJ1-1	TGTGCCAGTAGTATAGAACAGGGAAACACTGAAGCTTTCTTT	CASSIEQGNTEAFF
TRBV6-5	TRBD1	15	NA	TRBJ1-3	TGTGCCAGCAGTTCCATCGGGACAGTCGGAAACACCATATATTTT	CASSSIGTVGNTIYF
TRBV7-9	TRBD1	14	NA	TRBJ2-5	TGTGCCAGCAGCTTGGGACAGGCCCAAGAGACCCAGTACTTC	CASSLGQAQETQYF
TRBV7-2	NA	13	NA	TRBJ1-5	TGTGCCAGCAGCTCGAACTCAATTCAGCCCCAGCATTTT	CASSSNSIQPQHF
TRBV5-4	TRBD2	15	NA	TRBJ2-1	TGTGCCAGCAGCCAGGGACTAGCGGGGACGGATGAGCAGTTCTTC	CASSQGLAGTDEQFF
TRBV7-9	NA	14	NA	TRBJ1-5	TGTGCCAGCAGCTTATCTCTCCCCAGGCAGCCCCAGCATTTT	CASSLSLPRQPQHF
TRBV10-3	TRBD2	14	NA	TRBJ2-5	TGTGCCATCAGTGTCGGACTAGCGGGAGAGACCCAGTACTTC	CAISVGLAGETQYF
TRBV7-8	NA	16	NA	TRBJ2-2	TGTGCCAGCAGCCAAGGGGCTAGCGTCAACACCGGGGAGCTGTTTTTT	CASSQGASVNTGELFF
TRBV27	NA	16	NA	TRBJ1-5	TGTGCCAGCAGCCTAAGATACACCGACAACAATCAGCCCCAGCATTTT	CASSLRYTDNNQPQHF
TRBV19	TRBD1	15	NA	TRBJ1-5	TGTGCCAGTAGTATGACGCGGACAGGGGGTAGGCCCCAGCATTTT	CASSMTRTGGRPQHF
TRBV18	TRBD1	12	NA	TRBJ1-1	TGTGCCAGCTCACAAAACAGGGGTGAAGCTTTCTTT	CASSQNRGEAFF
TRBV19	NA	15	NA	TRBJ1-5	TGTGCCAGTAGTATCGACAGCCTGGGCAATCAGCCCCAGCATTTT	CASSIDSLGNQPQHF
TRBV5-6	TRBD1	15	few	TRBJ1-4	TGTGCCAGCAGCTTGGGGCAGGGGGCGCGCGAAAAACTGTTTTTT	CASSLGQGAREKLFF
TRBV27	TRBD1	14	NA	TRBJ1-5	TGTGCCAGTGGAGACAGGGGCGGACATGAGCCCCAGCATTTT	CASGDRGGHEPQHF
TRBV6-5	TRBD1	15	NA	TRBJ2-7	TGTGCCAGCAGTCGACAGGGCCCCAGCTCCTACGAGCAGTACTTC	CASSRQGPSSYEQYF